A single sample gave rise to the 5 T cell receptor beta chains below, sequenced in a study of blood T cell repertoires in COVID-19. Repertoires were generated with immunoSEQ multiplex PCR, while TCRdb's copy carries only in-frame clones and drops some. In the table there are about 160,000 clones, around 85% of which are singletons. The sample comprised peripheral blood. The source of these receptors is a woman in her seventies with acute or convalescent COVID-19.

The V gene is TRBV10-1, the J gene TRBJ2-1, with TRBD1 matching 7 bases. The junction had 13 bases not matched to a gene; V was cut back by 1 base and J by 7 bases. This CDR3 region has 17 residues. Germline CDR1 and CDR2: WNHNN and SYGVQD (reference sequence). The CDR3 bases are TGCGCCAGCAGTGAGTATACCGGGACAGTCTTAGGTAATGAGCAGTTCTTC. Protein: CASSEYTGTVLGNEQFF.

The V and J genes are TRBV7-9 and TRBJ1-4; TRBD1 agrees at 7 bases. With V trimmed by 1 base and J by 6 bases, 14 bases remained unmatched. The CDR3 runs 18 residues. Germline CDR1 is SEHNR and CDR2 is FQNEAQ (reference sequence). In nucleotides, the CDR3 is TGTGCCAGCAGCTTAGGTGTGGCTGCAAGGGGGCACGATGAAAAACTGTTTTTT. Protein sequence: CASSLGVAARGHDEKLFF. The whole variable domain, remainder taken from reference TRBV7-9 and TRBJ1-4, is DTGVSQNPRHKITKRGQNVTFRCDPISEHNRLYWYRQTLGQGPEFLTYFQNEAQLEKSRLLSDRFSAERPKGSFSTLEIQRTEQGDSAMYLCASSLGVAARGHDEKLFFGSGTQLSVL.

The chain carries TRBV12-1 and TRBJ1-1; the DNA was not compared with TRBD1, the D call given in the table. TRBV12-1 is given as a pseudogene. This CDR3 region has 14 residues. The CDR3, as DNA: TGTGCCAGCAGCTTTGGCAGGGAAGGCACTGAAGCTTTCTTT. This encodes CASSFGREGTEAFF.

The chain uses TRBV7-9 and TRBJ2-7; D perhaps matches TRBD1 (6 bases). With 3 bases removed from V and 4 bases from J, the gap between germline ends came to 7 bases. The length of the CDR3 is 12 residues. In germline, CDR1 is SEHNR, CDR2 FQNEAQ (reference sequence). Here the CDR3 DNA reads TGTGCCAGCAGCTTTGGACAGTACGAGCAGTACTTC. Its translation is CASSFGQYEQYF.

The V gene is TRBV24-1, the J gene TRBJ2-2; TRBD1 is a possible D gene (7 bases). CDR3 size: 17 residues. Deletions cut 5 bases from V and 4 bases from J, with 19 bases between. Germline lookup yields CDR1 KGHDR and CDR2 SFDVKD. The chain's CDR3 is CATSGGGGGEGTGELFF. The CDR3 DNA reads TGTGCCACCAGTGGAGGAGGAGGGGGCGAGGGCACCGGGGAGCTGTTTTTT.